Below are 12 T cell receptor beta chains sequenced from a single sample in a study of blood T cell repertoires in COVID-19. Some clones are missing from TCRdb's copy, which holds only in-frame ones; the method was immunoSEQ multiplex PCR. The top ten clones hold approximately 9% of a sample with approximately 150,000 clones, around nine tenths of them seen once. The sample consisted of peripheral blood. The origin of the receptors is a woman in her 50s with active or convalescent COVID-19.

J is TRBJ2-7 and V is TRBV7-9, with D uncertain. The germline V gene encodes CDR1 SEHNR and CDR2 FQNEAQ (reference sequence). V lost 5 bases, J lost 10 bases, and 15 bases lay in between. The CDR3 covers 12 residues. The CDR3 reads CASSPPRFVQYF. CDR3 DNA: TGTGCCAGCAGCCCGCCGCGCTTTGTTCAGTACTTC. Based on the CDR3 plus reference TRBV7-9 and TRBJ2-7, the full variable domain is DTGVSQNPRHKITKRGQNVTFRCDPISEHNRLYWYRQTLGQGPEFLTYFQNEAQLEKSRLLSDRFSAERPKGSFSTLEIQRTEQGDSAMYLCASSPPRFVQYFGPGTRLTVT.

The chain carries TRBV7-8 and TRBJ1-2; perhaps TRBD1 as D (5 bases). The CDR3 is 16 amino acids. V was cut by 5 bases and J by 0 bases, with 16 bases left in between. Germline CDR1 and CDR2: SGHVS and FQNEAQ. CDR3 sequence: CASSRIDSNANYGYTF. In nucleotides, the CDR3 is TGTGCCAGCAGCCGTATCGACAGTAACGCTAACTATGGCTACACCTTC.

The genes are TRBV5-6 and TRBJ2-3; D is perhaps TRBD1 (6 bases). The CDR3 sequence is 14 residues long. Trimming left V 2 bases short and J 1 base short, with 8 bases between. Germline CDR1 reads SGHDT; CDR2 reads YYEEEE. CDR3 nucleotide sequence: TGTGCCAGCAGCTTTCAGGGGCGCACAGATACGCAGTATTTT. It codes for CASSFQGRTDTQYF.

The V call is TRBV3-1 (or the pseudogene TRBV3-2), the J call TRBJ1-2; 11 bases agree with TRBD1. Germline V gene data show CDR1 as LGHDT and CDR2 as YNNKEL (reference sequence). CDR3 size: 15 residues. Trimming at V came to 3 bases and at J to 4 bases, leaving 4 bases not matched to a gene. Written as DNA, the CDR3 is TGTGCCAGCAGCCACGGACAGGGGGCGATCTATGGCTACACCTTC. This codes for CASSHGQGAIYGYTF.

J is TRBJ2-2 and V is TRBV18; 10 nucleotides match TRBD2. This CDR3 has 17 amino acids. CDR1 and CDR2 (germline): KGHSH, LQKENI. V shed 3 bases, J shed 3 bases, and the junction held 7 bases outside the gene matches. For the CDR3, the DNA is TGTGCCAGCTCACCCCTCCTAGCGGGGGCTTACACCGGGGAGCTGTTTTTT. Translated, it gives CASSPLLAGAYTGELFF.

This chain connects TRBV7-2 to TRBJ1-1; 9 nucleotides agree with TRBD1. The length of the CDR3 is 15 residues. Germline CDR1 and CDR2: SGHTA and FQGNSA. Trimming at V came to 5 bases and at J to 0 bases, leaving 4 bases not matched to a gene. The CDR3 reads CASSLQGALNTEAFF. CDR3 DNA sequence: TGTGCCAGCAGCCTACAGGGGGCGCTGAACACTGAAGCTTTCTTT.

This clone showed up just a few times. The chain recombines TRBV28 with TRBJ2-3; D remains unclear. The germline V and J ends were trimmed by 7 bases and 2 bases, with 19 bases remaining between them. Germline CDR1 is MDHEN and CDR2 is SYDVKM. The CDR3 length is 16 residues. The chain's CDR3 is CASTPRFSSPTDTQYF. DNA of the CDR3: TGTGCCAGCACCCCTCGGTTCTCCTCACCCACAGATACGCAGTATTTT.

This chain joins TRBV29-1 and TRBJ2-7; the match to TRBD1 covers 8 bases. Germline V gene lookup returns CDR1 SQVTM and CDR2 ANQGSEA. The CDR3 covers 13 residues. J was trimmed by 2 bases and V by 5 bases; bases with no gene match: 5. CDR3 region: CSVRTGKTYEQYF. DNA for the CDR3: TGCAGCGTTAGGACAGGGAAAACCTACGAGCAGTACTTC.

This clone was found once. The chain uses TRBV3-1 (or the pseudogene TRBV3-2) and TRBJ2-3; D is perhaps TRBD2 (7 bases). Trimming left V 4 bases short and J 6 bases short, with 20 bases between. This CDR3 is 16 amino acids long. Germline CDR1 reads LGHDT; CDR2 reads YNNKEL (reference sequence). The CDR3 sequence: CASSPGRAGAGDTQYF. CDR3 nucleotide sequence: TGTGCCAGCAGCCCAGGGCGGGCGGGGGCCGGGGATACGCAGTATTTT.

Note on this clone: Sequence at one end of the junction differs from germline and may be a read error. V and J are TRBV30 and TRBJ2-7; 7 bases match TRBD1. The CDR3 covers 12 residues. Germline lookup yields CDR1 GTSNPN and CDR2 SVGIG (reference sequence). CDR3 amino acids: CAWSPGTELRNF. DNA for the CDR3: TGTGCCTGGAGCCCGGGGACAGAGCTCCGGAATTTC.

The J gene is TRBJ2-2, the V gene TRBV5-4; 16 bases align to TRBD2. The CDR3 runs 17 residues. From germline, CDR1 is SGHNT and CDR2 YYREEE (reference sequence). The junction had 6 bases not matched to a gene; V was cut back by 4 bases and J by 6 bases. DNA for the CDR3: TGTGCCAGCAGCCTGGGACTAGCGGGAGGGAAATCCGGGGAGCTGTTTTTT. Translating gives CASSLGLAGGKSGELFF.

V and J are TRBV7-2 and TRBJ2-7; TRBD2 might be the D (6 bases). The length of the CDR3 is 17 residues. Germline V CDR1 and CDR2: SGHTA, FQGNSA. Trimming pared 2 bases from V and 3 bases from J, leaving 20 bases between. CDR3 DNA sequence: TGTGCCAGCAGCTTACAGCCACTAGCTTTGCGGGGCTACGAGCAGTACTTC. It specifies CASSLQPLALRGYEQYF.